This entry lists 14 T cell receptor beta chains sequenced from one sample in a study of blood T cells in healthy people across ages. A second roughly 6 to 12 cycle PCR used barcoded and J-beta primers. MiXCR, applied by TCRdb to the 5' RACE reads, yields one record per CDR3 protein. The top ten clones hold roughly 13% of a sample with about 670,000 distinct CDR3 sequences, more than 45% of them seen once. Material: blood. The origin of the receptors is a woman of 80 years or more in good health.

This clonotype was seen a handful of times. V is TRBV24-1 and J is TRBJ1-2, with D perhaps matching TRBD1 (6 bases). Germline lookup yields CDR1 KGHDR and CDR2 SFDVKD. The CDR3 extends over 16 amino acids. Trimming pared 9 bases from V and 5 bases from J, leaving 24 bases between. The CDR3 DNA sequence: TGTGCCACCCCCGGCCAATTTGGACAGCGATCTTATGGCTACACCTTC. Translating it yields CATPGQFGQRSYGYTF.

This chain links TRBV4-2 with TRBJ2-7; 8 bases align to TRBD2. Germline lookup yields CDR1 LGHNA and CDR2 YNFKEQ. The CDR3 is 18 residues long. Trimming took 2 bases from V and 0 from J; bases not matched to a gene: 12. CDR3 sequence: CASSQSPSGGGLSYEQYF. The DNA of the CDR3 is TGTGCCAGCAGCCAAAGCCCCTCCGGGGGGGGGCTCTCCTACGAGCAGTACTTC.

The V gene is TRBV28, the J gene TRBJ1-1, with D uncertain. The CDR3 runs 14 residues. CDR1 and CDR2 (germline): MDHEN, SYDVKM. Trimming pared 5 bases from V and 2 bases from J, leaving 12 bases between. The chain's CDR3 is CASSPLDYNTEAFF. CDR3 sequence (DNA): TGTGCCAGCAGTCCACTAGATTATAACACTGAAGCTTTCTTT. Supplemented by reference TRBV28 and TRBJ1-1, the full variable domain reads DVKVTQSSRYLVKRTGEKVFLECVQDMDHENMFWYRQDPGLGLRLIYFSYDVKMKEKGDIPEGYSVSREKKERFSLILESASTNQTSMYLCASSPLDYNTEAFFGQGTRLTVV.

This clonotype was counted at least ten times. As DNA, the CDR3 is TGTGCCAGCAGCGCCGGCACCTACGAGCAGTACTTC. It encodes CASSAGTYEQYF. V is TRBV2 and J is TRBJ2-7; D is undetermined. The V gene's germline CDR1 is SNHLY and CDR2 FYNNEI. V lost 6 bases and J 2 bases, leaving 8 bases between the germline ends. The CDR3 is 12 amino acids.

The genes are TRBV29-1 and TRBJ2-7, with 9 bases that match TRBD1. V shed 4 bases and J 6 bases; nucleotides not matched to a gene: 7. Germline V gene lookup returns CDR1 SQVTM and CDR2 ANQGSEA. This CDR3 has 13 amino acids. The CDR3 DNA reads as TGCAGCGTTGCCCTCGGACAGGGGTCCGAGCAGTACTTC. Protein product: CSVALGQGSEQYF.

The sample holds many counts of this clonotype. The J gene is TRBJ2-1, the V gene TRBV20-1; a possible D gene is TRBD1 (5 bases). In germline, CDR1 is DFQATT, CDR2 SNEGSKA (reference sequence). The V gene lost 0 bases and the J gene lost 6 bases, with 18 bases spanning the gap. CDR3 size: 16 residues. The DNA for the CDR3 is TGCAGTGCTAGAGATTCCCAGGGCTCCTTTGTCAATGAGCAGTTCTTC. Its translation: CSARDSQGSFVNEQFF.

This chain connects TRBV7-2 to TRBJ1-1, with D possibly matching TRBD1 (5 bases). This CDR3 has 14 residues. Trimming took 5 bases from V and 9 from J, leaving 19 bases between them. The germline gives CDR1 SGHTA, CDR2 FQGNSA. CDR3 DNA: TGTGCCAGCAGCGTAAATCGGGTACGACAGCAAGCTTTCTTT. As protein: CASSVNRVRQQAFF. The full variable domain, completed using reference TRBV7-2 and TRBJ1-1, is GAGVSQSPSNKVTEKGKDVELRCDPISGHTALYWYRQSLGQGLEFLIYFQGNSAPDKSGLPSDRFSAERTGGSVSTLTIQRTQQEDSAVYLCASSVNRVRQQAFFGQGTRLTVV.

The table lists this clonotype with many counts. The J gene is TRBJ2-1, the V gene TRBV29-1; D remains unclear. Trimming removed 3 bases at V and 9 bases at J, with 12 bases between. Germline values: CDR1 SQVTM, CDR2 ANQGSEA. The CDR3 spans 12 residues. The CDR3 DNA sequence: TGCAGCGTTGATCGGGTGCGGTTTGAGCAGTTCTTC. As protein: CSVDRVRFEQFF.

About this clonotype itself: This may be a read error: a much more frequent sequence differs by one nucleotide. Here the CDR3 DNA reads TGCAGTGCTCTCAATCCGGGACTAGCGGGGGGGAATGAGCAGTACTTC. Protein sequence: CSALNPGLAGGNEQYF. V gene TRBV20-1 combines with J gene TRBJ2-5, with 16 nucleotides matching TRBD2. The CDR3 covers 16 residues. CDR1 DFQATT and CDR2 SNEGSKA come from the germline V gene (reference sequence). The V segment lost 5 bases and the J segment 11 bases; nucleotides outside the gene matches: 14.

The chain carries TRBV20-1 and TRBJ1-2; no clear D gene. The CDR3 covers 13 residues. Looked up from germline, CDR1 is DFQATT and CDR2 is SNEGSKA (reference sequence). V gave up 6 bases and J gave up 4 bases, with 15 bases separating them. CDR3 sequence (DNA): TGCAGTGCCCTCCCGGTTGAAGGCTATGGCTACACCTTC. Encoded protein: CSALPVEGYGYTF.

The genes are TRBV27 and TRBJ2-6, with a weak D call TRBD1 (5 bases). Trimming removed 5 bases from V and 0 bases from J, with 8 bases in between. Germline V gene sequence: CDR1 MNHEY, CDR2 SMNVEV (reference sequence). This CDR3 comprises 15 residues. The CDR3 sequence is CASSIRASGANVLTF. The CDR3 DNA reads as TGTGCCAGCAGTATCAGGGCCTCTGGGGCCAACGTCCTGACTTTC.

This clonotype was seen a few times. This may stem from a read error, because a much larger clone lies one nucleotide away. This sequence joins TRBV9 and TRBJ2-1; 7 nucleotides match TRBD2. V lost 0 bases to trimming and J lost 5 bases; unmatched junction nucleotides: 8. There are 16 residues in the CDR3. Germline V gene sequence: CDR1 SGDLS, CDR2 YYNGEE. The CDR3 loop reads CASSVVGRAGHNEQFF. The CDR3 DNA reads as TGTGCCAGCAGCGTAGTTGGGCGAGCGGGACACAATGAGCAGTTCTTC. The entire variable domain, with the rest obtained from reference TRBV9 and TRBJ2-1, is as follows: DSGVTQTPKHLITATGQRVTLRCSPRSGDLSVYWYQQSLDQGLQFLIQYYNGEERAKGNILERFSAQQFPDLHSELNLSSLELGDSALYFCASSVVGRAGHNEQFFGPGTRLTVL.

This clonotype was observed a few times. The rearrangement links TRBV5-1 to TRBJ2-3; D is uncertain. Trimming shortened V by 1 base and J by 6 bases, and 12 bases separated the two germline ends. CDR1 SGHRS and CDR2 YFSETQ come from the germline V gene. The CDR3 spans 14 residues. CDR3 bases: TGCGCCAGCAGCTTGATTCGGGTAGGGGATACGCAGTATTTT. It is translated as CASSLIRVGDTQYF.

In regard to this clonotype: A clone one base away is much larger, so this may be a read error. This chain connects TRBV3-1 to TRBJ2-3; 11 positions agree with TRBD1. The CDR3 totals 16 residues. The germline V gene has CDR1 LGHDT and CDR2 YNNKEL (reference sequence). CDR3 in amino acids: CAGSPRTGGRSDTQYF. The CDR3 DNA reads as TGTGCCGGCAGCCCCAGGACAGGGGGCCGCTCAGATACGCAGTATTTT.